The 11 T cell receptor beta chains presented below share a single source sample, sequenced in a study of shared clonotypes between healthy human individuals. Only in-frame clones appear in the TCRdb table, and some are missing; sequencing was by immunoSEQ multiplex PCR. The repertoire holds some 2,100,000 clones, approximately 96% seen once, with 0.1% to 0.15% in the top ten. Sequenced: naive CD4+ T cells sorted from blood. The subset denotes: CD45RA+ positively selected. These receptors were collected from a man between 18 and 29 years old in good health.

The rearrangement uses TRBV11-2 and TRBJ2-3, with D perhaps matching TRBD2 (5 bases). Trimming shortened V by 5 bases and J by 0 bases, and 12 bases separated the two germline ends. Per germline, CDR1 SGHAT and CDR2 FQNNGV. The CDR3 is 15 residues long. CDR3 in amino acids: CASSPGVPSTDTQYF. DNA of the CDR3: TGTGCCAGCAGCCCCGGGGTTCCTAGCACAGATACGCAGTATTTT.

The chain combines TRBV5-1 with TRBJ2-3; D may be TRBD1 (6 bases). The CDR3 is made up of 16 amino acids. V lost 4 bases, J lost 0 bases, and 15 bases lay in between. Per the germline V gene, CDR1 is SGHRS and CDR2 is YFSETQ. CDR3 loop: CASSADRGRSTDTQYF. Written as DNA, the CDR3 is TGCGCCAGCAGCGCGGACAGAGGGAGAAGCACAGATACGCAGTATTTT.

The V and J genes are TRBV7-2 and TRBJ2-3; tentatively, D is TRBD1 or TRBD2 (5 bases each). Trimming shortened V by 2 bases and J by 4 bases, and 13 bases separated the two germline ends. This CDR3 is built from 15 residues. Per the germline V gene, CDR1 is SGHTA and CDR2 is FQGNSA. The CDR3 DNA reads as TGTGCCAGCAGCTTATCGGGGCCTAAGTCAGATACGCAGTATTTT. It specifies CASSLSGPKSDTQYF.

As regards this clone: This same CDR3 is encoded by further DNA sequences in the sample. The chain has TRBV5-6 and TRBJ1-2, with D unclear. Deletions cut 1 base from V and 2 bases from J, with 3 bases between. Germline V gives CDR1 SGHDT, CDR2 YYEEEE. This CDR3 comprises 12 residues. CDR3 nucleotides: TGTGCCAGCAGCTTGTTAAACTATGGCTACACCTTC. Its translation is CASSLLNYGYTF.

The genes are TRBV7-9 and TRBJ1-4; 8 bases align to TRBD1. The CDR3 loop spans 16 amino acids. Germline lookup yields CDR1 SEHNR and CDR2 FQNEAQ (reference sequence). The J segment lost 6 bases and the V segment lost 5 bases, leaving 11 bases of the junction unmatched. The CDR3 here is CASSGRQRGQDEKLFF. The CDR3 DNA sequence: TGTGCCAGCAGCGGCAGACAGAGGGGACAGGATGAAAAACTGTTTTTT. The full variable domain, in which reference TRBV7-9 and TRBJ1-4 provide the parts outside the CDR3, is DTGVSQNPRHKITKRGQNVTFRCDPISEHNRLYWYRQTLGQGPEFLTYFQNEAQLEKSRLLSDRFSAERPKGSFSTLEIQRTEQGDSAMYLCASSGRQRGQDEKLFFGSGTQLSVL.

The CDR3 DNA follows: TGTGCCAGCACGGGGACCCCCCTGGCAGATACGCAGTATTTT. The encoded protein is CASTGTPLADTQYF. The rearrangement links TRBV9 to TRBJ2-3, with D tentatively TRBD1 or TRBD2 (5 bases each). The CDR3 spans 14 residues. CDR1 is SGDLS and CDR2 is YYNGEE in the germline V gene. Trimming took off 6 bases at V and 4 bases at J, with 15 bases between the two ends.

The chain links TRBV21-1 to TRBJ2-7. TRBV21-1 is listed as a pseudogene. The CDR3 totals 15 residues. The CDR3 DNA is TGTGCCAGCAGCAAAGATCGGCACCCCAGTAAGGAGCAGTACTTC. It is translated as CASSKDRHPSKEQYF.

For this clone: This sample also contains other DNA sequences that code for the same CDR3. The gene calls are TRBV5-4 and TRBJ2-5; no clear D gene. Between the trimmed V and J ends, which lost 4 bases and 5 bases, there was a span of 9 bases. The CDR3 extends over 12 amino acids. Germline values: CDR1 SGHNT, CDR2 YYREEE (reference sequence). CDR3 in amino acids: CASSLESETQYF. DNA of the CDR3: TGTGCCAGCAGCCTAGAGTCCGAGACCCAGTACTTC.

This chain joins TRBV27 and TRBJ2-1; the match to TRBD2 covers 11 bases. Germline V gene data show CDR1 as MNHEY and CDR2 as SMNVEV (reference sequence). Losses at the gene ends were 5 bases for V and 5 bases for J; bases not matched to a gene: 11. There are 17 residues in the CDR3. Here the CDR3 reads CASSRPKLAGDHNEQFF. CDR3 DNA: TGTGCCAGCAGTAGGCCGAAACTAGCGGGAGATCACAATGAGCAGTTCTTC.

The chain employs TRBV10-3 and TRBJ2-5, with unresolved D. The CDR3 spans 12 residues. Germline V CDR1 and CDR2: ENHRY, SYGVKD. V was trimmed by 8 bases and J by 4 bases, leaving 11 bases between them. CDR3 amino acids: CAIGSGPETQYF. The CDR3, as DNA: TGTGCCATCGGGTCCGGTCCAGAGACCCAGTACTTC.

The chain couples TRBV4-3 to TRBJ2-3; no reliable D call. CDR1 and CDR2 (germline): LGHNA, YSLEER. Trimming stripped 0 bases from V and 3 bases from J, with 7 bases between. This CDR3 region has 14 residues. The CDR3 sequence is CASSQDRQTDTQYF. CDR3 DNA: TGCGCCAGCAGCCAAGATCGGCAAACAGATACGCAGTATTTT.